Included here is one T cell receptor beta chain sequence, with context. Its antigen is as yet unknown. Clones were read by immunoSEQ multiplex PCR, and TCRdb kept only the in-frame ones, dropping some. The table shows roughly 32,000 clones, with approximately 82% occurring only once. This entry is derived from a study of PD-L1 blockade in urothelial cancer. General observations from the study: Durable benefit accompanied greater 3-week expansion of tumor-associated blood clones.

This clonotype was sampled from a man in his fifties or sixties with urothelial cancer. Sequencing used PBMCs, obtained around atezolizumab (anti-PD-L1) treatment.

CDR3 nucleotide sequence: TGTGCCGCAAGGGAGCGGGGGACCTACAATGAGCAGTTCTTC. It specifies CAARERGTYNEQFF. This rearrangement joins TRBV27 to TRBJ2-1; 8 bases map to TRBD2. CDR3 size: 14 residues. The germline V gene has CDR1 MNHEY and CDR2 SMNVEV (reference sequence). V shed 11 bases and J 2 bases; nucleotides not matched to a gene: 8.